The 22 T cell receptor beta chains below were found in one sample sequenced in a study of shared clonotypes between healthy human individuals. Libraries were prepared by immunoSEQ multiplex PCR; TCRdb keeps only in-frame clonotypes and omits some of them. The table has 850,000 to 1,200,000 clones, roughly 75% seen once. Sequencing was carried out using memory CD4+ T cells sorted from blood. Sample subset: CD45RA-negative fraction. The source is a man between 18 and 35 years old in good health.

In this sample, this clone turned up a few times. This sample includes further DNA sequences coding for the same CDR3. The chain links TRBV6-1 to TRBJ1-1; D remains ambiguous. Germline values: CDR1 MNHNS, CDR2 SASEGT. CDR3 length: 13 amino acids. Trimming left V 2 bases short and J 4 bases short, with 8 bases between. The CDR3 bases are TGTGCCAGCAGTGAATGGGAAGGCACTGAAGCTTTCTTT. It specifies CASSEWEGTEAFF.

The CDR3 sequence is CASSHGGLDEKLFF. The DNA of the CDR3 is TGTGCCAGTAGTCATGGGGGGCTGGATGAAAAACTGTTTTTT. This chain links TRBV19 with TRBJ1-4; tentative D call: TRBD1 (6 bases). This CDR3 has 14 amino acids. V was trimmed by 5 bases and J by 6 bases, leaving 13 bases between them. The germline CDR1 and CDR2 sequences are LNHDA and SQIVND (reference sequence).

This chain uses TRBV5-4 with TRBJ2-1; D unresolved. The V end lost 0 bases, the J end lost 1 base, and 11 bases lay between the germline ends. CDR1 and CDR2 (germline): SGHNT, YYREEE (reference sequence). This CDR3 is built from 16 residues. CDR3 in DNA: TGTGCCAGCAGCTTGGGAGTTGCTCTTTCCTACAATGAGCAGTTCTTC. It translates to CASSLGVALSYNEQFF. The full variable domain, its missing parts supplied by reference TRBV5-4 and TRBJ2-1, is ETGVTQSPTHLIKTRGQQVTLRCSSQSGHNTVSWYQQALGQGPQFIFQYYREEENGRGNFPPRFSGLQFPNYSSELNVNALELDDSALYLCASSLGVALSYNEQFFGPGTRLTVL.

The genes are TRBV9 and TRBJ1-3; D possibly corresponds to TRBD1 (5 bases). The ends were cut back, 4 bases at V and 0 bases at J, with 8 bases in the middle. The CDR3 contains 14 residues. Germline V gives CDR1 SGDLS, CDR2 YYNGEE. The CDR3 bases are TGTGCCAGCAGCCGGGGGGGCTCTGGAAACACCATATATTTT. Protein: CASSRGGSGNTIYF.

This clone appeared many times. This chain joins TRBV7-9 and TRBJ1-6; the D is unclear. The CDR3 spans 15 residues. V dropped 1 base and J dropped 10 bases, with 14 bases sitting between them. Germline CDR1 and CDR2: SEHNR and FQNEAQ (reference sequence). The CDR3 coding sequence is TGTGCCAGCAGCTTAGTTTCCGGCAGCCTCTCACCCCTCCACTTT. It specifies CASSLVSGSLSPLHF.

The chain has TRBV6-1 and TRBJ2-7; no clear D gene. Germline V lookup: CDR1 MNHNS, CDR2 SASEGT. This CDR3 contains 14 residues. Trimming removed 4 bases at V and 0 bases at J, with 10 bases between. The CDR3 DNA reads as TGTGCCAGCAGTGTCAATCAATTCTCCTACGAGCAGTACTTC. It encodes CASSVNQFSYEQYF.

V is TRBV6-1 and J is TRBJ1-3; D gene uncertain. The CDR3 is 13 residues long. Looked up from germline, CDR1 is MNHNS and CDR2 is SASEGT. Trimming stripped 6 bases from V and 4 bases from J, with 10 bases between. CDR3 bases: TGTGCCAGCAGAGCAGTCGGCGGAAACACCATATATTTT. Protein: CASRAVGGNTIYF.

V usage is TRBV6-5 and J usage is TRBJ1-3; 8 nucleotides match TRBD1. Germline V gene sequence: CDR1 MNHEY, CDR2 SVGAGI. V was pared by 8 bases and J by 3 bases, with 3 bases of the junction left unmatched. CDR3 size: 13 residues. For the CDR3, the DNA is TGTGCCAGCCAACAGGGGGTTGGAAACACCATATATTTT. It encodes CASQQGVGNTIYF.

The CDR3: CAWSVRTAEKLFF. DNA of the CDR3: TGTGCCTGGAGTGTACGGACAGCTGAAAAACTGTTTTTT. This chain joins TRBV30 and TRBJ1-4; tentatively, D is TRBD1 (6 bases). The CDR3 contains 13 residues. Trimming cost V 0 bases and J 7 bases, with 9 bases left between them. Germline V gene data show CDR1 as GTSNPN and CDR2 as SVGIG (reference sequence).

Turning to this clone: In the same sample, other DNA sequences code for this CDR3. This chain connects TRBV29-1 to TRBJ2-3; tentatively, D is TRBD1 (6 bases). Germline V CDR1 and CDR2: SQVTM, ANQGSEA. V lost 6 bases and J 3 bases, leaving 10 bases between the germline ends. CDR3 size: 12 residues. CDR3 sequence (DNA): TGCAGCGTGGTACAGGGTACAGATACGCAGTATTTT. Its protein product is CSVVQGTDTQYF.

The gene calls are TRBV7-2 and TRBJ2-2, with a possible D match to TRBD2 (6 bases). CDR3 length equals 15 residues. Germline V gives CDR1 SGHTA, CDR2 FQGNSA. Trimming removed 4 bases from V and 5 bases from J, with 14 bases in between. The CDR3 region is CASSSLRRETGELFF. The CDR3 nucleotides are TGTGCCAGCAGCTCCCTGCGGCGGGAAACCGGGGAGCTGTTTTTT.

V is TRBV28 and J is TRBJ2-5, with D possibly matching TRBD1 (6 bases). V shed 3 bases and J shed 1 base, with 21 bases lying between them. Germline CDR1 reads MDHEN; CDR2 reads SYDVKM. The CDR3 consists of 18 residues. This chain's CDR3 is CASSFFYFAGDFQETQYF. CDR3 nucleotides: TGTGCCAGCAGTTTCTTTTATTTCGCAGGGGATTTCCAAGAGACCCAGTACTTC.

The J gene is TRBJ2-3, the V gene TRBV19, with TRBD2 identical over 8 bases. CDR3 size: 14 residues. Germline V gives CDR1 LNHDA, CDR2 SQIVND (reference sequence). The ends lost 5 bases at V and 3 bases at J; junction bases unmatched: 4. CDR3 nucleotides: TGTGCCAGTAGTGTGACTAGCGCTACAGATACGCAGTATTTT. Amino acids: CASSVTSATDTQYF.

The J gene is TRBJ2-5, the V gene TRBV6-1; 7 bases map to TRBD1. The CDR3 covers 13 residues. Per the germline V gene, CDR1 is MNHNS and CDR2 is SASEGT. V was clipped by 6 bases and J by 2 bases; unmatched bases: 3. DNA for the CDR3: TGTGCCAGCAGGCAGGGGGTGCAAGAGACCCAGTACTTC. Its protein is CASRQGVQETQYF.

This clone occurred a few times. The rearrangement uses TRBV11-1 and TRBJ1-6; TRBD1 matches 7 bases. This CDR3 is 15 amino acids long. With 5 bases clipped from V and 5 bases from J, the junction kept 6 bases outside the gene matches. The germline CDR1 and CDR2 sequences are SGHAT and FQDESV (reference sequence). Here the CDR3 reads CASSRGTANNSPLHF. The DNA of the CDR3 is TGTGCCAGCAGCCGAGGGACAGCTAATAATTCACCCCTCCACTTT. The full variable domain, with the rest looked up from reference TRBV11-1 and TRBJ1-6, is EAEVAQSPRYKITEKSQAVAFWCDPISGHATLYWYRQILGQGPELLVQFQDESVVDDSQLPKDRFSAERLKGVDSTLKIQPAELGDSAMYLCASSRGTANNSPLHFGNGTRLTVT.

V usage is TRBV4-2 and J usage is TRBJ2-5; 13 positions agree with TRBD2. Per the germline V gene, CDR1 is LGHNA and CDR2 is YNFKEQ. The CDR3 sequence is 18 residues long. Trimming at V came to 0 bases and at J to 4 bases, leaving 8 bases not matched to a gene. The CDR3 loop reads CASSQELAGGPEVETQYF. The CDR3 DNA is TGTGCCAGCAGCCAAGAACTAGCGGGGGGGCCTGAGGTAGAGACCCAGTACTTC.

J is TRBJ1-3 and V is TRBV11-2; possible D gene TRBD1, 6 bases. V was shortened by 4 bases and J by 2 bases, with 9 bases between the two germline ends. This CDR3 has 14 residues. CDR1 SGHAT and CDR2 FQNNGV come from the germline V gene. The CDR3 loop reads CASSYQGTGNTIYF. CDR3 sequence (DNA): TGTGCCAGCAGCTACCAGGGGACTGGAAACACCATATATTTT.

The rearrangement links TRBV15 to TRBJ2-7; D is unclear. CDR1 and CDR2 from the germline V gene are LNHNV and YYDKDF (reference sequence). The CDR3 runs 13 residues. Trimming removed 3 bases from V and 6 bases from J, with 12 bases in between. CDR3 in amino acids: CATSSSWTGEQYF. Written as DNA, the CDR3 is TGTGCCACCAGCAGTTCATGGACGGGCGAGCAGTACTTC.

Regarding this clone: Other nucleotide sequences in the sample specify the same CDR3. This rearrangement joins TRBV7-2 to TRBJ2-5, with D perhaps matching TRBD2 (5 bases). The CDR3 consists of 13 residues. Germline V gene lookup returns CDR1 SGHTA and CDR2 FQGNSA. The V gene lost 1 base and the J gene lost 4 bases, with 7 bases spanning the gap. This CDR3 is CASSLGLAETQYF. DNA of the CDR3: TGTGCCAGCAGCTTAGGGCTAGCAGAGACCCAGTACTTC.

This chain joins TRBV12-5 and TRBJ2-2; weak D call: TRBD1 (6 bases). Germline assignment: CDR1 LGHNT and CDR2 FRNRAP. V was cut by 6 bases and J by 5 bases, with 13 bases left in between. The CDR3 is 14 residues long. Written as DNA, the CDR3 is TGTGCTAGTGGCCACCGGACAGCAACCGGGGAGCTGTTTTTT. This sequence encodes CASGHRTATGELFF.

The chain is built from TRBV10-3 and TRBJ1-2; possibly TRBD1 for D (6 bases). V was trimmed by 7 bases and J by 7 bases, leaving 19 bases between them. Germline values: CDR1 ENHRY, CDR2 SYGVKD. The CDR3 consists of 14 residues. CDR3 in DNA: TGTGCCATCACCGAGGACAGCCTGGGGGTTGGCTACACCTTC. Amino acids: CAITEDSLGVGYTF.

V usage is TRBV7-2 and J usage is TRBJ2-7, with D possibly being TRBD1 (5 bases). Germline-derived CDR1 and CDR2 are SGHTA and FQGNSA. Trimming pared 5 bases from V and 0 bases from J, leaving 14 bases between. The CDR3 extends over 15 amino acids. The CDR3 loop is CASSVDRDSSYEQYF. The CDR3 bases are TGTGCCAGCAGCGTCGACAGAGATAGCTCCTACGAGCAGTACTTC.